This is a list of T cell receptor beta chains from one sample in a study of vaccination effects on CD4 cells after COVID-19. Sequencing used immunoSEQ multiplex PCR; TCRdb keeps in-frame clones, though not all of them. Of 40,000 to 50,000 clones listed, around 72% are singletons. What these receptors recognize is not known. The source material was CD4+ T cells from PBMCs cultured with a peptide pool, sampled before COVID-19 vaccination. Source of these receptors: a human donor who had a prior SARS-CoV-2 infection. Both conserved end residues are part of each CDR3. A D gene is named only where the DNA matches it firmly. Some rows have no size entry. The others give once, few or many, or a class for an expanded clone.

D	V	size	J	CDR3	DNA
NA	TRBV18	NA	TRBJ1-5	CASSPEGNQPQHF	TGTGCCAGCTCACCAGAGGGCAATCAGCCCCAGCATTTT
NA	TRBV7-2	NA	TRBJ2-2	CASSLSAGTGELFF	TGTGCCAGCAGCTTATCAGCAGGGACCGGGGAGCTGTTTTTT
TRBD1	TRBV6-5	NA	TRBJ1-6	CASSYQGANSPLHF	TGTGCCAGCAGTTATCAGGGGGCCAATTCACCCCTCCACTTT
TRBD2	TRBV7-6	NA	TRBJ2-5	CASSLWGLGRVAQETQYF	TGTGCCAGCAGCTTATGGGGTTTGGGGAGGGTAGCCCAAGAGACCCAGTACTTC
NA	TRBV29-1	few	TRBJ1-2	CSVETRRENGYTF	TGCAGCGTTGAAACGAGGAGGGAGAATGGCTACACCTTC
NA	TRBV12-3/TRBV12-4	NA	TRBJ1-1	CASSFGLEAFF	TGTGCCAGCAGTTTTGGACTGGAAGCTTTCTTT
TRBD1	TRBV19	NA	TRBJ2-7	CASSITPGGNSYEQYF	TGTGCCAGTAGTATAACGCCAGGGGGCAACTCCTACGAGCAGTACTTC
TRBD2	TRBV25-1	NA	TRBJ2-1	CGAGETYNEQFF	TGTGGGGCGGGGGAAACCTACAATGAGCAGTTCTTC
TRBD1	TRBV18	NA	TRBJ2-2	CASSTGQGEIGELFF	TGTGCCAGCTCAACGGGACAGGGAGAGATCGGGGAGCTGTTTTTT
NA	TRBV18	NA	TRBJ2-1	CASSPAKGRGPYNEQFF	TGTGCCAGCTCACCCGCGAAGGGCAGGGGCCCCTACAATGAGCAGTTCTTC
TRBD1	TRBV4-1	NA	TRBJ2-3	CASSQDSTGDKSDTQYF	TGCGCCAGCAGCCAAGATTCCACAGGGGACAAATCAGATACGCAGTATTTT
TRBD1	TRBV6-5	NA	TRBJ2-5	CASRRQGAQYF	TGTGCCAGCAGACGACAGGGTGCCCAGTACTTC
NA	TRBV30	NA	TRBJ2-6	CAWTVGGGANVLTF	TGTGCCTGGACCGTCGGAGGAGGGGCCAACGTCCTGACTTTC
TRBD2	TRBV27	NA	TRBJ2-7	CASTRTGGLASYEQYF	TGTGCCAGTACCCGGACGGGAGGACTAGCGTCCTACGAGCAGTACTTC
TRBD1	TRBV15	NA	TRBJ1-2	CATSSGQGYGYTF	TGTGCCACCAGCAGTGGACAGGGGTATGGCTACACCTTC
TRBD2	TRBV7-3	NA	TRBJ2-5	CASSLSSPGGGQETQYF	TGTGCCAGCAGCTTAAGTTCTCCCGGGGGAGGGCAAGAGACCCAGTACTTC
NA	TRBV7-3	NA	TRBJ2-3	CASSLFPGRADTQYF	TGTGCCAGCAGCTTATTCCCAGGGCGGGCAGATACGCAGTATTTT
TRBD2	TRBV2	few	TRBJ2-7	CASRVGLVSEQYF	TGTGCCAGCAGAGTGGGACTAGTAAGCGAGCAGTACTTC
TRBD2	TRBV30	NA	TRBJ2-7	CAWSRVAGVGEQYF	TGTGCCTGGAGTCGGGTAGCGGGAGTGGGCGAGCAGTACTTC
TRBD1	TRBV5-1	NA	TRBJ1-4	CASSMTGPATNEKLFF	TGCGCCAGCAGCATGACAGGGCCGGCAACTAATGAAAAACTGTTTTTT
NA	TRBV24-1	NA	TRBJ2-1	CATSGSGTPLDNEQFF	TGTGCCACCAGTGGTTCAGGAACCCCCCTGGACAATGAGCAGTTCTTC
NA	TRBV10-3	NA	TRBJ2-5	CAISGTQQETQYF	TGTGCCATCAGTGGGACGCAGCAAGAGACCCAGTACTTC
NA	TRBV4-2	NA	TRBJ2-3	CASSQDRDPHTQYF	TGTGCCAGCAGCCAAGACCGGGACCCGCATACGCAGTATTTT
TRBD1	TRBV7-9	NA	TRBJ2-3	CASSLARGRTDTQYF	TGTGCCAGCAGCTTAGCAAGGGGGCGCACAGATACGCAGTATTTT
NA	TRBV27	NA	TRBJ1-1	CASSLSMGGTEAFF	TGTGCCAGCAGTTTATCGATGGGAGGCACTGAAGCTTTCTTT
NA	TRBV4-2	few	TRBJ1-5	CASSQDGTGNQPQHF	TGTGCCAGCAGCCAAGATGGTACAGGGAATCAGCCCCAGCATTTT
TRBD2	TRBV4-3	once	TRBJ2-1	CASSPLAGRSEQFF	TGCGCCAGCAGCCCACTAGCGGGAAGGAGTGAGCAGTTCTTC
NA	TRBV2	NA	TRBJ1-2	CASNSAARPYGYTF	TGTGCCAGCAACTCGGCAGCGAGACCCTATGGCTACACCTTC
NA	TRBV19	NA	TRBJ1-6	CASSTFAQGNSPLHF	TGTGCCAGTAGTACCTTCGCTCAGGGGAATTCACCCCTCCACTTT
NA	TRBV7-2	NA	TRBJ1-2	CASSRISGGYTF	TGTGCCAGCAGCCGGATTTCCGGGGGCTACACCTTC
NA	TRBV5-1	NA	TRBJ2-1	CASSLLIQGNNEQFF	TGCGCCAGCAGCTTGTTGATTCAGGGGAACAATGAGCAGTTCTTC
NA	TRBV5-1	NA	TRBJ1-4	CASSLRTGATNEKLFF	TGCGCCAGCAGCTTGAGGACGGGTGCAACTAATGAAAAACTGTTTTTT
TRBD1	TRBV12-3/TRBV12-4	once	TRBJ1-2	CASSNGQGGYYTF	TGTGCCAGCAGTAATGGACAGGGGGGGTACTACACCTTC
TRBD1	TRBV18	NA	TRBJ1-3	CASSPGQGYRSGNTIYF	TGTGCCAGCTCACCCGGACAGGGGTACCGCTCTGGAAACACCATATATTTT
NA	TRBV6-5	NA	TRBJ1-6	CASSYSGRVGNSPLHF	TGTGCCAGCAGTTACTCTGGCAGGGTCGGTAATTCACCCCTCCACTTT
NA	TRBV30	NA	TRBJ1-2	CAWSVKPWTYGYTF	TGTGCCTGGAGTGTTAAACCCTGGACCTATGGCTACACCTTC
NA	TRBV14	NA	TRBJ2-5	CASSRMYQETQYF	TGTGCCAGCAGCCGGATGTACCAAGAGACCCAGTACTTC
NA	TRBV14	NA	TRBJ1-2	CASSLQHNYGYTF	TGTGCCAGCAGCCTCCAGCATAACTATGGCTACACCTTC
NA	TRBV12-3/TRBV12-4	NA	TRBJ1-5	CASSIQGDQPQHF	TGTGCCAGCAGTATACAGGGTGACCAGCCCCAGCATTTT
TRBD1	TRBV11-2	NA	TRBJ1-6	CASSSQGANSPLHF	TGTGCCAGCAGCTCTCAGGGGGCGAATTCACCCCTCCACTTT
NA	TRBV6-5	NA	TRBJ2-3	CASSLSGAEPDTQYF	TGTGCCAGCAGTCTGAGCGGAGCCGAACCAGATACGCAGTATTTT
NA	TRBV11-3	NA	TRBJ1-6	CASSSRGTNSPLHF	TGTGCCAGCAGCTCCAGAGGGACTAATTCACCCCTCCACTTT
NA	TRBV19	medium-sized	TRBJ2-3	CASSNLVTDTQYF	TGTGCCAGTAGTAATCTAGTGACAGATACGCAGTATTTT
NA	TRBV12-3/TRBV12-4	few	TRBJ1-2	CASSLYRYGYTF	TGTGCCAGCAGTTTATACAGATATGGCTACACCTTC
TRBD1	TRBV24-1	NA	TRBJ2-7	CATSENRGSYEQYF	TGTGCCACCAGTGAGAACAGGGGCTCCTACGAGCAGTACTTC
TRBD1	TRBV11-3	NA	TRBJ2-7	CASSLSLGGDSYEQYF	TGTGCCAGCAGCTTATCCCTAGGGGGCGACTCCTACGAGCAGTACTTC
NA	TRBV6-2/TRBV6-3	NA	TRBJ2-3	CASSYGVGAQYF	TGTGCCAGCAGTTACGGGGTAGGGGCGCAGTATTTT
NA	TRBV13	NA	TRBJ2-5	CASSLDRQETQYF	TGTGCCAGCAGCTTAGACAGGCAAGAGACCCAGTACTTC
NA	TRBV5-1	NA	TRBJ2-7	CASSGRAGSDEQYF	TGCGCCAGCAGCGGACGGGCAGGGAGTGACGAGCAGTACTTC
TRBD1	TRBV4-1	NA	TRBJ1-5	CASSPHAGSGTGPFRSNQPQHF	TGCGCCAGCAGCCCACATGCGGGCTCCGGGACAGGGCCCTTCCGTAGCAATCAGCCCCAGCATTTT
NA	TRBV7-9	NA	TRBJ1-4	CASSSGVEKLFF	TGTGCCAGCAGCTCAGGGGTCGAAAAACTGTTTTTT
NA	TRBV2	NA	TRBJ1-2	CASSEYTSVYGYTF	TGTGCCAGCAGTGAATACACCTCCGTCTATGGCTACACCTTC
NA	TRBV2	NA	TRBJ2-6	CASSGSHANVLTF	TGTGCCAGCAGCGGCAGCCACGCCAACGTCCTGACTTTC
NA	TRBV10-3	few	TRBJ1-1	CAIKGGRVDTEAFF	TGTGCCATCAAGGGTGGCAGGGTCGACACTGAAGCTTTCTTT
TRBD2	TRBV7-8	NA	TRBJ2-6	CASSLVILAGYSGANVLTF	TGTGCCAGCAGCTTAGTCATCCTAGCGGGATACTCTGGGGCCAACGTCCTGACTTTC
NA	TRBV11-2	once	TRBJ1-2	CASSPGRGIIEGYTF	TGTGCCAGCAGCCCCGGCAGGGGCATCATAGAGGGCTACACCTTC
TRBD2	TRBV7-2	NA	TRBJ2-1	CASSSQTSGILNEQFF	TGTGCCAGCAGCTCCCAGACTAGCGGGATATTGAATGAGCAGTTCTTC